This T cell receptor (beta chain) was identified during a study of cytomegalovirus exposure and HLA in healthy donors. Whole-study results and caveats: Associated with cytomegalovirus, according to the listing, were 150 to 200 TCR beta chains. Several V segments, TRBV6-2 and TRBV6-3 among them, could not be told apart and were dropped.

Unrecorded immune exposures were likely, despite nominal health at sampling. Germline V CDR1 and CDR2: PRHDT, FYEKMQ (reference sequence). CDR3 length equals 17 residues. Primers for the PCR totalled 60 Vbeta and 13 Jbeta. Clones were read by immunoSEQ multiplex PCR, and TCRdb kept only the in-frame ones, dropping some. Altogether around 220,000 clones are present, more than 60% being singletons, with the ten largest covering 1.8%. Concerning this clone: The antigen remains unidentified. An end of the junction differs from the germline gene, which may be a read error.

The chain is built from TRBV13 and TRBJ2-2; 7 bases are shared with TRBD2. Sequencing was done on a sample of PBMCs. The source is a woman aged 25 to 39 in good health and CMV-seronegative. The CDR3 nucleotides are TGTGTCAGCAGCTTCGGTGGGCGCGGGAGTAACACCGGGGAGCTGTTTTTT. Translating it yields CVSSFGGRGSNTGELFF.